A selection of T cell receptor beta chains follows, all from one sample in a study of preoperative IRX-2 immunotherapy in early breast cancer. TCRdb's table, derived via immunoSEQ multiplex PCR, lists solely in-frame clones and lacks some. This sample has about 23,000 clones, with roughly nine tenths found just once. The source material was tumor tissue, sampled after IRX-2 immunotherapy. The receptors originated from a human donor with breast cancer. CDR3s include the opening cysteine and the closing phenylalanine or tryptophan. Fields, in order: CDR3 protein, CDR3 DNA, J gene, D gene, clone size, V gene. The D gene is left open where the match is weak. Only some rows state a clone size, as once, few, many or a class for expanded clones.

CDR3aa: CSARVETQYF
CDR3nt: TGCAGTGCTAGAGTAGAGACCCAGTACTTC
j_gene: TRBJ2-5
d_gene: -
abundance: -
v_gene: TRBV20-1

CDR3aa: CASSRESRQLPFSYEQYF
CDR3nt: TGTGCCAGCAGTAGGGAGAGTAGACAGTTACCATTCTCCTACGAGCAGTACTTC
j_gene: TRBJ2-7
d_gene: -
abundance: -
v_gene: TRBV21-1

CDR3aa: CASTGTLNTEAFF
CDR3nt: TGTGCCAGCACCGGGACACTGAACACTGAAGCTTTCTTT
j_gene: TRBJ1-1
d_gene: -
abundance: -
v_gene: TRBV6-1

CDR3aa: CASSLGVSVTEAFF
CDR3nt: TGCGCCAGCAGCTTGGGGGTATCGGTGACTGAAGCTTTCTTT
j_gene: TRBJ1-1
d_gene: -
abundance: -
v_gene: TRBV5-1

CDR3aa: CASRDSSSSGNTIYF
CDR3nt: TGTGCCAGCAGGGACTCCTCAAGCTCTGGAAACACCATATATTTT
j_gene: TRBJ1-3
d_gene: -
abundance: -
v_gene: TRBV2

CDR3aa: CASGGGAETYEQYF
CDR3nt: TGTGCCAGCGGGGGAGGAGCGGAGACCTACGAGCAGTACTTC
j_gene: TRBJ2-7
d_gene: -
abundance: -
v_gene: TRBV27

CDR3aa: CASGPGGGNTIYF
CDR3nt: TGTGCCTCGGGTCCAGGCGGGGGAAACACCATATATTTT
j_gene: TRBJ1-3
d_gene: -
abundance: -
v_gene: TRBV7-2

CDR3aa: CASSFGGQALRYNEQFF
CDR3nt: TGTGCCAGCAGCTTTGGGGGTCAGGCCCTACGATACAATGAGCAGTTCTTC
j_gene: TRBJ2-1
d_gene: -
abundance: -
v_gene: TRBV5-8

CDR3aa: CASSVRGQGHEQYF
CDR3nt: TGTGCCAGCAGCGTACGGGGACAGGGCCACGAGCAGTACTTC
j_gene: TRBJ2-7
d_gene: TRBD1
abundance: -
v_gene: TRBV9

CDR3aa: CASSVRSPLHF
CDR3nt: TGTGCCAGCAGCGTACGGTCACCCCTCCACTTT
j_gene: TRBJ1-6
d_gene: -
abundance: few
v_gene: TRBV9

CDR3aa: CASSSGDYEQYF
CDR3nt: TGTGCCAGCAGCTCGGGTGACTACGAGCAGTACTTC
j_gene: TRBJ2-7
d_gene: -
abundance: -
v_gene: TRBV13

CDR3aa: CASRDPGGTDTQYF
CDR3nt: TGTGCCAGCAGAGATCCAGGCGGCACAGATACGCAGTATTTT
j_gene: TRBJ2-3
d_gene: -
abundance: once
v_gene: TRBV6-5

CDR3aa: CASSMIGGLYEQYF
CDR3nt: TGTGCCAGCAGCATGATAGGGGGCCTCTACGAGCAGTACTTC
j_gene: TRBJ2-7
d_gene: TRBD1
abundance: -
v_gene: TRBV6-1

CDR3aa: CASRRRAAPDTQYF
CDR3nt: TGTGCCAGCAGACGTAGGGCGGCACCAGATACGCAGTATTTT
j_gene: TRBJ2-3
d_gene: -
abundance: -
v_gene: TRBV21-1

CDR3aa: CASSFRTGEGGNQPQHF
CDR3nt: TGTGCCAGCAGCTTTAGGACAGGGGAAGGAGGCAATCAGCCCCAGCATTTT
j_gene: TRBJ1-5
d_gene: TRBD1
abundance: -
v_gene: TRBV7-2

CDR3aa: CASSEAPGVSGNTIYF
CDR3nt: TGTGCCAGCAGTGAAGCGCCAGGGGTCTCTGGAAACACCATATATTTT
j_gene: TRBJ1-3
d_gene: -
abundance: -
v_gene: TRBV6-1

CDR3aa: CASSSAGTGSQGQYF
CDR3nt: TGTGCCAGCAGCTCGGCCGGGACAGGGAGTCAAGGGCAGTACTTC
j_gene: TRBJ2-7
d_gene: TRBD1
abundance: -
v_gene: TRBV5-4

CDR3aa: CASAPWTSGVLTDTQYF
CDR3nt: TGTGCCAGCGCCCCCTGGACTAGCGGGGTGCTCACAGATACGCAGTATTTT
j_gene: TRBJ2-3
d_gene: TRBD2
abundance: -
v_gene: TRBV27

CDR3aa: CASSPPGQAYNEQFF
CDR3nt: TGTGCCAGCTCACCACCGGGACAGGCCTACAATGAGCAGTTCTTC
j_gene: TRBJ2-1
d_gene: TRBD1
abundance: -
v_gene: TRBV18

CDR3aa: CASSHSVAGGYTGELFF
CDR3nt: TGCGCCAGCAGCCATTCGGTAGCGGGGGGGTACACCGGGGAGCTGTTTTTT
j_gene: TRBJ2-2
d_gene: TRBD2
abundance: -
v_gene: TRBV4-1

CDR3aa: CASSLQSGSGNTIYF
CDR3nt: TGTGCCAGCAGTTTACAGTCCGGTTCTGGAAACACCATATATTTT
j_gene: TRBJ1-3
d_gene: -
abundance: -
v_gene: TRBV27